Listed below are T cell receptor beta chains from one sample, sequenced in a study of T cells in Graves' hyperthyroidism and ophthalmopathy. TCRdb re-analysed the multiplex PCR reads in MiXCR, keeping a single row per CDR3 protein. The data contain over 300,000 distinct CDR3 sequences, 11% to 15% of them singletons. The sequenced sample was blood. The receptors shown here come from a woman aged 55-70 years with Graves' hyperthyroidism. Both conserved end residues are part of each CDR3. Each record gives: CDR3 length, D gene, clone size, V gene, J gene, CDR3 DNA, CDR3 protein. A D gene is named only where the DNA matches it firmly. Clone size appears in some rows only: once, few, many, or a class for an expanded clone.

cdr3_length: 12
d_call: NA
clone_size: many
v_call: TRBV7-9
j_call: TRBJ2-7
cdr3_nt: TGTGCCAGCAGTACTTCCGGGCAGGAGCAGTACTTC
cdr3_aa: CASSTSGQEQYF

cdr3_length: 16
d_call: NA
clone_size: many
v_call: TRBV7-2
j_call: TRBJ1-5
cdr3_nt: TGTGCCAGCAGCTTCGGGGACCCCGGTTTGGGTCAGCCCCAGCATTTT
cdr3_aa: CASSFGDPGLGQPQHF

cdr3_length: 14
d_call: TRBD1
clone_size: many
v_call: TRBV4-1
j_call: TRBJ2-7
cdr3_nt: TGTGCCAGCAGCCAGCCGGGACAGGGGTACGAGCAGTACTTC
cdr3_aa: CASSQPGQGYEQYF

cdr3_length: 16
d_call: TRBD2
clone_size: NA
v_call: TRBV7-9
j_call: TRBJ2-3
cdr3_nt: TGTGCCAGCAGCAAAGGGACTAGCGGGAGAACAGATACGCAGTATTTT
cdr3_aa: CASSKGTSGRTDTQYF

cdr3_length: 15
d_call: NA
clone_size: many
v_call: TRBV20-1
j_call: TRBJ1-2
cdr3_nt: TGCAGTGCCCCCGACCTATTCGGCCTTAGATATGGCTACACCTTC
cdr3_aa: CSAPDLFGLRYGYTF

cdr3_length: 16
d_call: NA
clone_size: many
v_call: TRBV7-9
j_call: TRBJ2-6
cdr3_nt: TGTGCCAGCAGCTTAGATCAGGCCTCTGGGGCCAACGTCCTGACTTTC
cdr3_aa: CASSLDQASGANVLTF

cdr3_length: 14
d_call: NA
clone_size: many
v_call: TRBV7-9
j_call: TRBJ1-1
cdr3_nt: TGTGCCAGCAGCTTAGAGCACAGGGACACTGAAGCTTTCTTT
cdr3_aa: CASSLEHRDTEAFF

cdr3_length: 15
d_call: NA
clone_size: many
v_call: TRBV3-1
j_call: TRBJ2-2
cdr3_nt: TGTGCCAGCAGCCAAGGCCTAGCTTACACCGGGGAGCTGTTTTTT
cdr3_aa: CASSQGLAYTGELFF

cdr3_length: 14
d_call: TRBD1
clone_size: many
v_call: TRBV7-9
j_call: TRBJ1-2
cdr3_nt: TGTGCCAGCAGCTCAGCAACAGGGGTTCGTGGCTACACCTTC
cdr3_aa: CASSSATGVRGYTF

cdr3_length: 15
d_call: TRBD2
clone_size: NA
v_call: TRBV19
j_call: TRBJ2-5
cdr3_nt: TGTGCCAGTAGTCGAACTAGCGGGAGCTTGGAGACCCAGTACTTC
cdr3_aa: CASSRTSGSLETQYF

cdr3_length: 14
d_call: NA
clone_size: many
v_call: TRBV11-2
j_call: TRBJ1-1
cdr3_nt: TGTGCCAGCAGCTTAGGGCTGGGGAACACTGAAGCTTTCTTT
cdr3_aa: CASSLGLGNTEAFF